What follows describes a single T cell receptor beta chain. Its target is not known. The source of the sample is a study of blood T cells in healthy people across ages. Study-level points and caveats: Researchers judged that diversity estimates from one million T cells fell short of true values. Older age went with lower TCR beta diversity per million T cells, in a roughly linear way.

The people who gave samples were healthy Caucasians from Russia, aged roughly 6 to 100. Every donor provided roughly 10 milliliters of peripheral blood. PCR was performed a second time for about 7 to 12 cycles using a sample-barcoded 5' primer and a J-beta primer mix. TCRdb recomputed calls from the 5' RACE reads with MiXCR, one row per CDR3 protein. The data contain about 770,000 distinct CDR3 sequences, about 42% of them seen just once; the ten biggest clones take up around 21%. V gave up 0 bases and J gave up 8 bases, with 20 bases separating them. The CDR3 runs to 17 residues. CDR1 is LNHNV, CDR2 YYDKDF, per germline (reference sequence).

The source is a man aged 55-75 years in good health. Sequencing was done on a sample of blood. V usage is TRBV15 and J usage is TRBJ2-1; D might be TRBD2 (6 bases). This CDR3 reads CATSRDRGTGLGDEQFF. The CDR3 region has the DNA TGTGCCACCAGCAGAGATCGCGGGACGGGCCTCGGGGATGAGCAGTTCTTC.